This paragraph reports one T cell receptor (beta chain). The data stem from a study of T cell responses to AZD1222 COVID-19 vaccine. The CDR3 sequence is 21 residues long. Trimming removed 1 base from V and 0 bases from J, with 27 bases in between. Per germline, CDR1 GTSNPN and CDR2 SVGIG (reference sequence). The assay was immunoSEQ multiplex PCR, and TCRdb's table has in-frame clones only and misses some. Of more than 100,000 clones in the sample, approximately 86% were seen once. This receptor was taken from an adult in good health. Sequencing used peripheral blood, obtained on day 0 of AZD1222 vaccination. The chain is built from TRBV30 and TRBJ1-4; D is possibly TRBD1 (6 bases). DNA for the CDR3: TGTGCCTGGAGTGCTTCGAAAAGATACGACAGGTCTCTCGCAACTAATGAAAAACTGTTTTTT. This codes for CAWSASKRYDRSLATNEKLFF. The complete variable domain, with remaining parts taken from reference TRBV30 and TRBJ1-4, reads SQTIHQWPATLVQPVGSPLSLECTVEGTSNPNLYWYRQAAGRGLQLLFYSVGIGQISSEVPQNLSASRPQDRQFILSSKKLLLSDSGFYLCAWSASKRYDRSLATNEKLFFGSGTQLSVL.